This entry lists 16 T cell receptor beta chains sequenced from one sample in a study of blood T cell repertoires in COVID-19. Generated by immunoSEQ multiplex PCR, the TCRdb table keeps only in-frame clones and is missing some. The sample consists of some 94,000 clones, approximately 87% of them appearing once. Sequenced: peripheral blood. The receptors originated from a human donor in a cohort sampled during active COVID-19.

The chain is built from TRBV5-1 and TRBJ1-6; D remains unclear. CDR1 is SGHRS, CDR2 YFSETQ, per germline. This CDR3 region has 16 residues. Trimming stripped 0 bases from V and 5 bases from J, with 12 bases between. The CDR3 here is CASSLALAVNNSPLHF. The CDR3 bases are TGCGCCAGCAGCTTGGCCCTGGCAGTAAATAATTCACCCCTCCACTTT.

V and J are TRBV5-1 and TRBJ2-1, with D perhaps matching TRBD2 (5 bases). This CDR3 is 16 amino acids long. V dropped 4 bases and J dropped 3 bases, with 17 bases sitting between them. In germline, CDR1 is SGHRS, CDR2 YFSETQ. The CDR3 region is CASSHRTGASYNEQFF. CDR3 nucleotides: TGCGCCAGCAGCCATAGGACTGGCGCCAGCTACAATGAGCAGTTCTTC. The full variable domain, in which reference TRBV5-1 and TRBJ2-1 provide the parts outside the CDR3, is KAGVTQTPRYLIKTRGQQVTLSCSPISGHRSVSWYQQTPGQGLQFLFEYFSETQRNKGNFPGRFSGRQFSNSRSEMNVSTLELGDSALYLCASSHRTGASYNEQFFGPGTRLTVL.

CDR3 region: CASSYRPQGTDTQYF. The CDR3 DNA reads TGTGCCAGCAGTTACCGTCCACAGGGCACAGATACGCAGTATTTT. This sequence joins TRBV6-5 and TRBJ2-3; weak D call: TRBD1 (5 bases). Per germline, CDR1 MNHEY and CDR2 SVGAGI. This CDR3 comprises 15 residues. Trimming took off 2 bases at V and 1 base at J, with 10 bases between the two ends.

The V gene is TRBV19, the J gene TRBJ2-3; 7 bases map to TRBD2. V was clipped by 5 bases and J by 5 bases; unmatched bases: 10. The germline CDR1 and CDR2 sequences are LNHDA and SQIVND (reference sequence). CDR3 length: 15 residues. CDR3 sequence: CASSRSGGEGDTQYF. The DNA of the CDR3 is TGTGCCAGTAGTCGGTCGGGCGGGGAGGGAGATACGCAGTATTTT.

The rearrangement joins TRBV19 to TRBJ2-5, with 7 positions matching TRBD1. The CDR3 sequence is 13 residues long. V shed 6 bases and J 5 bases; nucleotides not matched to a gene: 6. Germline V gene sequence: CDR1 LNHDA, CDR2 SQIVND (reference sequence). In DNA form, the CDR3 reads TGTGCCAGTAGAAGAGGGGGCTTGGAGACCCAGTACTTC. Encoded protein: CASRRGGLETQYF.

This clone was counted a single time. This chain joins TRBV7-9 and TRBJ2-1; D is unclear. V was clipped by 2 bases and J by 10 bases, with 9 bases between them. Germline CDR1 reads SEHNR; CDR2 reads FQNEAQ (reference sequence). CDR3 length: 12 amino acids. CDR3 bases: TGTGCCAGCAGCTTACGAGGATGGGAGCAGTTCTTC. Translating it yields CASSLRGWEQFF.

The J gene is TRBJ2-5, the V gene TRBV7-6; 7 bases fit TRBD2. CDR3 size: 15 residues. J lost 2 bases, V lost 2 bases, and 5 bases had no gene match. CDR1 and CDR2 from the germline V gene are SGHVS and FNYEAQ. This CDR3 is CASSLWGGSQETQYF. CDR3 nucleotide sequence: TGTGCCAGCAGCTTATGGGGGGGTTCTCAAGAGACCCAGTACTTC.

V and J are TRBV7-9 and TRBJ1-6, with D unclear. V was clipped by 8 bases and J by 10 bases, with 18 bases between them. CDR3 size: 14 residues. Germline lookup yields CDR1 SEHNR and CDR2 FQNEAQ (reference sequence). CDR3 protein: CASQVGRRLSPLHF. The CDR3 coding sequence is TGTGCCAGCCAAGTGGGCAGGCGTCTGTCACCCCTCCACTTT.

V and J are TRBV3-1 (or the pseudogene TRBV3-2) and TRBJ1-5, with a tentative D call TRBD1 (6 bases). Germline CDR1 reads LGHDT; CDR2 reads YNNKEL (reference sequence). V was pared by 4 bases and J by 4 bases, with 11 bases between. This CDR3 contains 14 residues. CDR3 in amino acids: CASSRGTTNQPQHF. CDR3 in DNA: TGTGCCAGCAGCCGGGGGACAACGAATCAGCCCCAGCATTTT.

CDR3 nucleotides: TGTGCCAGCAGCTCGAGGCTCCGCGCTAACTATGGCTACACCTTC. Translation gives CASSSRLRANYGYTF. This chain joins TRBV5-6 and TRBJ1-2; D is undetermined. The germline gives CDR1 SGHDT, CDR2 YYEEEE. The V gene lost 3 bases and the J gene lost 0 bases, with 12 bases spanning the gap. This CDR3 is 15 amino acids long.

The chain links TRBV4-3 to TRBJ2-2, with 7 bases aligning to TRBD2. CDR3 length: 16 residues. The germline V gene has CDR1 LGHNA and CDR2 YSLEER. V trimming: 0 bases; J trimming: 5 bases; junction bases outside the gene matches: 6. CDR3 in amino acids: CASSQDLGRGTGELFF. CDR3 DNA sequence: TGCGCCAGCAGCCAAGATTTGGGGAGGGGAACCGGGGAGCTGTTTTTT.

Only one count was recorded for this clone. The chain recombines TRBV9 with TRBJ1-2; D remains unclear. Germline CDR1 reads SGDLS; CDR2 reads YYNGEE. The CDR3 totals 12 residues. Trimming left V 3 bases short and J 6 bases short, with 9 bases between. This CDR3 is CASSGYMNGYTF. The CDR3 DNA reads TGTGCCAGCAGCGGATACATGAATGGCTACACCTTC.

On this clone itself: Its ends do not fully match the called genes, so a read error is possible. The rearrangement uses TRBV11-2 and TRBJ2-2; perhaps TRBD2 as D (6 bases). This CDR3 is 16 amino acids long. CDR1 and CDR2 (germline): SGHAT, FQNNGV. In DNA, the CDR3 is TGTGCCAGCAGCTCCTTCGGGGCGGGGAACCCCGGGGAGCTGTTTTTT. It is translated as CASSSFGAGNPGELFF.

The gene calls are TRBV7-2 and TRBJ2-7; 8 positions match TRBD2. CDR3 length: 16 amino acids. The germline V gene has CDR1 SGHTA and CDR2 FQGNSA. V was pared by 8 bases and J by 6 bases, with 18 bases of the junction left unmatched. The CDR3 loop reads CASGSTLSGIASEQYF. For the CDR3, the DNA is TGTGCCAGCGGCAGTACCCTTAGCGGGATTGCCTCCGAGCAGTACTTC.

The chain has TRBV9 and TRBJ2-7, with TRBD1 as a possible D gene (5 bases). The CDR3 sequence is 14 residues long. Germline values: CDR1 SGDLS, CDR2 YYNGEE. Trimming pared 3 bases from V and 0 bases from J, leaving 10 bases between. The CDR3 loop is CASSADSYSYEQYF. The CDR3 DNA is TGTGCCAGCAGCGCTGACAGTTACTCCTACGAGCAGTACTTC.

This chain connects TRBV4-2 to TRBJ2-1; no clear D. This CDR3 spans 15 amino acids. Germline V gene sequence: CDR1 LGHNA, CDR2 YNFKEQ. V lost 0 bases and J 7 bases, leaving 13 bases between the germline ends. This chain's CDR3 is CASSQEAQAPNEQFF. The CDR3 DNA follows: TGTGCCAGCAGCCAAGAGGCCCAGGCCCCTAATGAGCAGTTCTTC.